The source of this T cell receptor (beta chain) is a study of T cells in localized non-small cell lung cancer. Findings and limits, study-wide: Adjacent uninvolved lung had the highest clonality, suggesting focused antigen responses.

Germline trimming cut 5 bases from V and 3 bases from J; bases unmatched to any gene: 2. The CDR3 spans 14 residues. The germline V gene encodes CDR1 SGHNT and CDR2 YENEEA. Some clones are missing from TCRdb's copy, which holds only in-frame ones; the method was immunoSEQ multiplex PCR. The repertoire consists of about a thousand clones, with about 20% occurring once and the leading ten covering about an eighth. By share, this clone ranks as large (0.1 to 1%). Its target is not known. This chain links TRBV11-3 with TRBJ2-1, with 9 bases lining up with TRBD1. The source is a male donor at least 60 years old with stage III squamous cell lung carcinoma. The source material was normal lung tissue next to the tumor, sampled before any cancer treatment. Here the CDR3 DNA reads TGTGCCAGCAGCAAGGGACAGGGCTACAATGAGCAGTTCTTC. Encoded protein: CASSKGQGYNEQFF.